This TCR beta chain came from a study of cytomegalovirus exposure and HLA in healthy donors (dated by TCRdb to the late 2010s). Study-wide context: In an earlier analysis of roughly 590 of the donors, 250 to 350 Gb of sequence data and 117 million unique TCR beta sequences from roughly 190 million T cells were reported. Donor age, sex, ethnicity and CMV serostatus were compiled together with the repertoire data. To predict cytomegalovirus infection status, the study combined high-throughput TCR immunosequencing, statistical association of individual TCRs with disease status, and machine learning. Among 300 to 500 genotyped donors of the cohort, an average of around 250,000 unique TCR beta nucleotide sequences was sequenced per donor, of which roughly 18% were non-productive. The study used immunosequencing to profile the T cell repertoires of 666 subjects and linked those repertoires to cytomegalovirus serostatus. A later genetic analysis used genome-wide SNP genotypes for about 60% of the roughly 700 donors, treating that subset as a discovery cohort. Among the roughly 370 genotyped donors, roughly 80% belonged to the genetic ancestry cluster associated with self-reported Caucasian donors. A later analysis re-examined previously published TCR beta repertoires from just over 650 donors and added high-resolution HLA genotyping to investigate patterns of TCR occurrence. In addition to the first cohort of 666 subjects, a separate validation cohort of 120 different subjects was used. The study was designed to test whether signatures of past pathogen exposure could be identified by cataloging public T cell receptors. An earlier analysis of approximately 640 of the donors applied high-throughput TCR beta sequencing to assess whether each TCR beta V gene segment acted as functional or pseudogenic. The later analysis used no new phenotypic data to find candidate immune exposures, relying instead on TCR beta sequences and their occurrence across donors. Every repertoire in the discovery cohort had been generated on one and the same sequencing platform. Because of strong linkage in the cohort, five DR-DQ haplotypes were treated as single units for association and clustering. The number of donors typed differed by locus, with roughly 629-640 for A, B, C, DRB1 and DQB1, more than 500 for DQA1, 600 to 610 for DPA1, and some 450 for DPB1. HLA typing included class I and class II loci at four-digit resolution. Approximately 310 gigabases of sequencing data and tens of millions of unique TCR sequences made up an early release that covered over 550 HLA-typed donors.

Broader findings and caveats from the paper: According to a later analysis, most CMV-associated TCR beta chains appeared to be HLA-restricted, and the HLA associations seemed to be driven largely by CMV exposure. Specific HLA alleles were associated with 15,000 to 20,000 TCR beta sequences at a false discovery rate of 0.05 in a later analysis. Across donors, most TCR sequences were observed very rarely, whereas some public TCRs were present in many individuals. This cohort had only TCR beta chains sequenced, and the lack of alpha or paired-chain data limited which features could be detected. In both the original and validation cohorts, the classifier was reported to diagnose cytomegalovirus status with high specificity and sensitivity. In a later analysis, HLA-associated TCR beta chains were found to be more clonally expanded and to have lower generation probabilities than equally common non-associated chains. Because HLA typing was missing for some donors at each locus, association tests included only the typed subset. An association between a missense DCLRE1C variant and V-gene and J-gene trimming of TCR beta chains was found in a later genetic analysis and replicated in an independent cohort. A further reported finding was that TCR beta sequences accurately predicted the HLA-A and HLA-B alleles for most subjects in the first cohort. In an earlier analysis of about 600 of the donors, most TCR beta V segments appeared in productive rearrangements about 87% or about 30% of the time, broadly matching IMGT annotations. A total of about 150 TCR beta chains were listed by the study as associated with cytomegalovirus. Presence/absence analyses assumed roughly uniform sequencing depth across donors, an assumption that may not hold. When HLA alleles, especially DR and DQ, strongly co-occurred, TCR associations were difficult to assign to individual alleles. According to a later genetic analysis, donors in an Asian-associated ancestry cluster had fewer N-insertions in productive TCRs than the approximately 650-donor mean. Immune exposure information for the cohort was limited to CMV serostatus. The earlier analysis of 587 of the donors excluded roughly 16 rarely observed V segments, including chromosome 9 orphons, because counts were too low. A later analysis found that TCR association rates varied across HLA loci, with DRB1 alleles showing the most associated TCRs and HLA-C alleles the fewest. A cluster of highly shared sequence variants was judged likely to be a technical artifact of the sequencing pipeline. According to the authors, the approach could potentially be generalized to other disease states and immunological phenotypes. According to a later analysis, parvovirus B19, influenza, CMV and Epstein-Barr virus appeared linked to several top co-occurrence clusters. A few of the identified cytomegalovirus-associated TCR beta chains were confirmed in vitro to be specific for cytomegalovirus antigens. Linkage disequilibrium might explain the correlated functional status among segregating V segments, but an unknown experimental factor could not be ruled out.

The cohort consisted of some 670 healthy bone marrow donors. All cohort members were sampled while nominally healthy, although unrecorded immune exposures were likely present. The donor was CMV seronegative and belonged to the group of more than 300 seronegative cohort members. Every donor gave a peripheral blood sample, and the peripheral blood mononuclear cells from that sample were used for TCR beta sequencing. The Qiagen DNeasy Blood Extraction Kit was used to extract genomic DNA from the blood cell samples. The library was generated by the immunoSEQ multiplex PCR assay. For the multiplex PCR, a mixture combining 60 forward primers for TCR Vbeta segments and 13 reverse primers for TCR Jbeta segments was used. The CDR3 region of rearranged TCR beta genes was amplified from genomic DNA by a multiplex PCR assay. The amplified TCR beta libraries were sequenced on the Illumina HiSeq System as 87-base-pair reads. The authors' pipeline ran thus. A later analysis tallied 70 million to 100 million unique TCR beta chains across the roughly 610 repertoires, and about 10 million of those chains were shared by two or more donors. A nearest-neighbor algorithm error-corrected the raw reads and collapsed the reads into unique sequences, merging closely related sequences to remove PCR and sequencing errors. V, D and J gene segments were assigned by aligning CDR3 sequences to IMGT reference sequences. For a sequence to be retained, a match of at least six nucleotides to both a V gene segment and a J gene segment was required. Rearrangements were classified as productive when the CDR3 lacked stop codons and remained in frame with V and J, and all other rearrangements were classified as non-productive. CDR3 was defined according to IMGT convention as the region running from the second conserved V-encoded cysteine to the conserved J-encoded phenylalanine. The earlier analysis of roughly 590 of the donors excluded sequences that lacked an unambiguous match to a single V gene segment. An earlier analysis of 587 of the donors called V segments functional above 56.7% productive rearrangements and segregating when the between-donor standard deviation exceeded 5%. A statistical classification framework was developed to diagnose cytomegalovirus status using the catalog of TCR beta chain sequences. In a later analysis, TCR nucleotide sequences were compared against IMGT/GENE-DB human TR gene sequences so that V and J genes could be assigned. The TCRdist pipeline was used in a later analysis to assign CDR3 sequences and most-parsimonious VDJ recombination scenarios. In a later analysis, every TCR beta chain was defined by the combination of its CDR3 amino acid sequence and its V-gene family, and reads without a unique V-gene family were dropped. A later analysis removed 592 highly shared, low-generation-probability nucleotide sequences to deal with suspected cross-contamination and a sequencing artifact. For each public chain, a later analysis derived a clonal expansion index from normalized ranks of inferred template counts within each repertoire. In a later analysis, generation probabilities were computed with a VDJ recombination model fitted to out-of-frame rearrangements, and the resulting probabilities were checked against IGoR. In a later analysis, hypergeometric tests were used to score TCR-TCR, TCR-HLA and TCR-CMV co-occurrence, with a repertoire-size bias correction applied to TCR pairs. To estimate false discovery rates, a later analysis permuted the HLA or CMV assignments 20 times. In a later analysis, co-occurring TCRs were grouped using DBSCAN, and TCRdist sequence similarity was added for clustering within HLA-allele-positive subsets. Co-occurrence clustering excluded repertoires with fewer than 30,000 or more than 120,000 public chains, plus five with anomalous nucleotide sharing. The immuneACCESS repertoire file appears here via TCRdb, limited to in-frame rearrangements. These files lack a portion of the clones; in checked studies, under half of the deficit traces to unresolved V genes, and the cause of the others is not known. V and J calls and clone size are given by that table; D and trimming were obtained from the DNA. This sample's clone table shows 120,000 to 150,000 clones. The ten largest account for about 2.2% of the sample.

Comment on this clone: Its antigen specificity is not known.

Sequencing was performed on PBMCs. This TCR derives from a woman aged 18-30 years in good health and CMV-seronegative.

The DNA reads TGTGCCAGCAGCCCCGTAGCGGGAGATACGCAGTATTTT. It is translated as CASSPVAGDTQYF. This chain is built from TRBV7-9 and TRBJ2-3; 7 bases in the junction line up with TRBD2. The CDR3 covers 13 residues, taking in both the cysteine and the phenylalanine. Of the read, only the CDR3 DNA is kept; its 39 bases are in frame from base 1. Unmatched junction bases come to 4, with V trimmed by 5 bases and J by 5 bases. Per the germline V gene (reference sequence), SEHNR is the CDR1 and FQNEAQ is the CDR2.